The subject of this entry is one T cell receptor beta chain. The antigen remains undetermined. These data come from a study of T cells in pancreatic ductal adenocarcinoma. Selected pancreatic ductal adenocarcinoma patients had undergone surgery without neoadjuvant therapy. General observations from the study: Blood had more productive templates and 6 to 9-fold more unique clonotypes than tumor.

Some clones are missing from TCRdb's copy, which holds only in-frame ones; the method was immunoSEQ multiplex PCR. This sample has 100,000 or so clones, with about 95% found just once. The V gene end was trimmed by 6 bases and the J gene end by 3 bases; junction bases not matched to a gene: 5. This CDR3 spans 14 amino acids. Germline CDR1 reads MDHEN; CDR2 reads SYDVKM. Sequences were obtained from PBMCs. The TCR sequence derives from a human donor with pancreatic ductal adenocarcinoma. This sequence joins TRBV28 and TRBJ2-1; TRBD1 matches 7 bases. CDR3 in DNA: TGTGCCAGCAGGCCGGGACAGAACTACAATGAGCAGTTCTTC. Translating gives CASRPGQNYNEQFF.